These 5 T cell receptor beta chains originate from one sample sequenced in a study of blood T cell repertoires in COVID-19. The protocol was immunoSEQ multiplex PCR, while the TCRdb copy is restricted to in-frame clones and leaves out a portion. The profile shows about 170,000 clones, about 80% of them singletons. The sequenced sample consisted of peripheral blood. These TCRs come from a man aged 65-85 years with active or convalescent COVID-19.

V usage is TRBV9 and J usage is TRBJ1-5; D perhaps matches TRBD1 (6 bases). CDR3 length: 14 amino acids. Germline CDR1 is SGDLS and CDR2 is YYNGEE. Between the trimmed V and J ends, which lost 0 bases and 5 bases, there was a span of 9 bases. CDR3 sequence reads: CASSVGSGDQPQHF. The CDR3 DNA reads as TGTGCCAGCAGCGTAGGGTCAGGGGATCAGCCCCAGCATTTT.

The genes are TRBV2 and TRBJ1-1, with D possibly matching TRBD1 (6 bases). The V end lost 6 bases, the J end lost 4 bases, and 18 bases lay between the germline ends. The germline gives CDR1 SNHLY, CDR2 FYNNEI. The CDR3 runs to 15 residues. For the CDR3, the DNA is TGTGCCAGCAGGACACAGGGAACGGTAAGCACTGAAGCTTTCTTT. Encoded protein: CASRTQGTVSTEAFF.

This chain links TRBV3-1 (or the pseudogene TRBV3-2) with TRBJ2-7; TRBD1 agrees at 10 bases. Germline loops: CDR1 LGHDT, CDR2 YNNKEL (reference sequence). CDR3 size: 15 residues. With 4 bases clipped from V and 2 bases from J, the junction kept 5 bases outside the gene matches. CDR3 sequence (DNA): TGTGCCAGCAGCCGGCCGGGACAGGGGACCTACGAGCAGTACTTC. As protein: CASSRPGQGTYEQYF.

This clone appeared a few times. CDR3 protein: CATSRGLESLYEQYF. CDR3 DNA sequence: TGTGCCACCAGCAGGGGACTAGAATCCCTCTACGAGCAGTACTTC. The chain recombines TRBV15 with TRBJ2-7; 8 bases agree with TRBD2. Germline values: CDR1 LNHNV, CDR2 YYDKDF (reference sequence). Trimming at V came to 3 bases and at J to 3 bases, leaving 7 bases not matched to a gene. The CDR3 is 15 residues long.

Note on this clone: This may come from a read error, since a much larger clone is one base off. The chain has TRBV29-1 and TRBJ1-1; a weak D match, TRBD1 (6 bases). Per germline, CDR1 SQVTM and CDR2 ANQGSEA. Between the trimmed V and J ends, which lost 4 bases and 7 bases, there was a span of 19 bases. The CDR3 has 14 amino acids. In DNA form, the CDR3 reads TGCAGCGTTGTTGGTATGGGGGGGCGGGGTGAAGCTTTCTTT. Its protein is CSVVGMGGRGEAFF.